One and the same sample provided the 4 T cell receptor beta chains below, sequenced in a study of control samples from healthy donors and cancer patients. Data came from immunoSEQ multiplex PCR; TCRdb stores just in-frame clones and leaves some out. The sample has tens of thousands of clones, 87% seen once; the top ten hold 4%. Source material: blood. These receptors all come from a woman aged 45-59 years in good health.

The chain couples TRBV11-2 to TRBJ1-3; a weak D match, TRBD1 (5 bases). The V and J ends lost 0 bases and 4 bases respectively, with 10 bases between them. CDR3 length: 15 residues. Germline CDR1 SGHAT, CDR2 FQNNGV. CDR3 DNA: TGTGCCAGCAGCTTAGATGCCCAGGGCGGAAACACCATATATTTT. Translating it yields CASSLDAQGGNTIYF.

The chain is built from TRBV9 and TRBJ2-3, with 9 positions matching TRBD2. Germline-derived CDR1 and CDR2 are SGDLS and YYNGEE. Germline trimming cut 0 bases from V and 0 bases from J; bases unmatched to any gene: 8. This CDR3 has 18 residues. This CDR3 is CASSVGLAGRSSTDTQYF. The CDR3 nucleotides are TGTGCCAGCAGCGTAGGGCTAGCGGGACGATCTAGCACAGATACGCAGTATTTT.

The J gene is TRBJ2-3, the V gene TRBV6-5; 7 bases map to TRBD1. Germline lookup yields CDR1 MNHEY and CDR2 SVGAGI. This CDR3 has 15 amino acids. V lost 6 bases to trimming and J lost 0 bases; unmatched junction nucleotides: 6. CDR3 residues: CASSPYRGSTDTQYF. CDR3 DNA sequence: TGTGCCAGCAGCCCCTACAGGGGTAGCACAGATACGCAGTATTTT.

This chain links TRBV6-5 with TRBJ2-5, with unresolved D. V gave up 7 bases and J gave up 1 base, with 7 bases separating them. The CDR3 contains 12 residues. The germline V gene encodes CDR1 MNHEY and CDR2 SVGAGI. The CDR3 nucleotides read TGTGCCAGCAAGGGCAGCCAAGAGACCCAGTACTTC. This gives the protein CASKGSQETQYF.